The 16 T cell receptor beta chains below all came from one sample that was sequenced in a study of T-cell memory formation after mild COVID-19. MiXCR was run by TCRdb on the 5' RACE reads, yielding one entry per CDR3 protein. This table holds about 260,000 distinct CDR3 sequences, approximately 16% found once. The sequencing sample was made of PBMCs or a T cell subset sorted from them (not recorded which). The receptor source for this set is a man aged 18 to 29 who had mild COVID-19 (a few samples of this study predate the infection). Cell type and time point are not known.

The V gene is TRBV29-1, the J gene TRBJ2-7; 9 bases agree with TRBD1. Germline loops: CDR1 SQVTM, CDR2 ANQGSEA. J was trimmed by 5 bases and V by 6 bases; bases with no gene match: 8. This CDR3 contains 13 residues. CDR3 in amino acids: CSVAGQGIDEQYF. CDR3 nucleotides: TGCAGCGTAGCCGGACAGGGGATCGACGAGCAGTACTTC.

This clonotype occurred a few times. This sequence joins TRBV4-1 and TRBJ1-1; no clear D. The V gene's germline CDR1 is MGHRA and CDR2 YSYEKL. V dropped 0 bases and J dropped 3 bases, with 11 bases sitting between them. The CDR3 runs to 15 residues. CDR3 DNA: TGCGCCAGCAGCCAAGATGGGGTTGGGTACACTGAAGCTTTCTTT. Its translation is CASSQDGVGYTEAFF.

The J gene is TRBJ2-7, the V gene TRBV6-2 or TRBV6-3; TRBD1 aligns across 7 bases. CDR3 length equals 12 residues. Germline V gives CDR1 MNHEY, CDR2 SVGEGT. The CDR3 loop reads CASSSTGIGSDV. In DNA form, the CDR3 reads TGTGCCAGCAGTTCGACAGGGATCGGTTCGGACGTC.

This clonotype was recorded at least ten times. V is TRBV7-9 and J is TRBJ2-1, with D uncertain. Germline V CDR1 and CDR2: SEHNR, FQNEAQ (reference sequence). This CDR3 has 12 residues. V lost 6 bases and J 4 bases, leaving 7 bases between the germline ends. CDR3 protein: CASRVAYNEQFF. The CDR3 nucleotides are TGTGCCAGCAGAGTGGCTTACAATGAGCAGTTCTTC.

This clonotype was detected only a few times. V gene TRBV24-1 combines with J gene TRBJ2-3; 9 positions agree with TRBD2. CDR1 is KGHDR and CDR2 is SFDVKD in the germline V gene. V dropped 10 bases and J dropped 4; count of bases not matched to a gene: 8. This CDR3 has 14 residues. CDR3 coding DNA: TGTGCCACAGAGCCGGGACTAGCCTCAGATACGCAGTATTTT. Its translation: CATEPGLASDTQYF.

The sample holds a few counts of this clonotype. The rearrangement joins TRBV24-1 to TRBJ1-5; 9 nucleotides match TRBD1. V trimming: 4 bases; J trimming: 6 bases; junction bases outside the gene matches: 6. The CDR3 runs to 15 residues. Germline V gene data show CDR1 as KGHDR and CDR2 as SFDVKD. The CDR3 reads CATSDSGTGIQPQHF. CDR3 DNA sequence: TGTGCCACCAGTGACTCCGGGACAGGGATTCAGCCCCAGCATTTT.

J is TRBJ2-5 and V is TRBV7-6, with a weak D call TRBD2 (6 bases). Germline CDR1 reads SGHVS; CDR2 reads FNYEAQ. V was cut by 5 bases and J by 5 bases, with 15 bases left in between. This CDR3 comprises 14 residues. The CDR3 protein is CASSPTGGWETQYF. DNA of the CDR3: TGTGCCAGCAGCCCCACCGGGGGATGGGAGACCCAGTACTTC. The full variable domain, rest sourced from reference TRBV7-6 and TRBJ2-5, is GAGVSQSPRYKVTKRGQDVALRCDPISGHVSLYWYRQALGQGPEFLTYFNYEAQQDKSGLPNDRFSAERPEGSISTLTIQRTEQRDSAMYRCASSPTGGWETQYFGPGTRLLVL.

This clonotype has a handful of counts. CDR3 sequence: CASSPDNSYEQYV. CDR3 in DNA: TGTGCCAGCAGCCCGGACAACTCCTACGAGCAGTACGTC. The rearrangement joins TRBV7-9 to TRBJ2-7, with a tentative D call TRBD1 (5 bases). The CDR3 has 13 residues. V was pared by 5 bases and J by 0 bases, with 8 bases between. Per germline, CDR1 SEHNR and CDR2 FQNEAQ (reference sequence).

The V call is TRBV5-1, the J call TRBJ2-5; no firm D call. The CDR3 sequence is 12 residues long. The V end lost 2 bases, the J end lost 6 bases, and 8 bases lay between the germline ends. Germline V gene data show CDR1 as SGHRS and CDR2 as YFSETQ. Here the CDR3 reads CASSFSGQTQYF. The CDR3 nucleotides are TGCGCCAGCAGCTTTAGTGGACAGACCCAGTACTTC.

The V and J genes are TRBV7-9 and TRBJ1-2, with D hard to call. This CDR3 is built from 13 residues. Germline CDR1 reads SEHNR; CDR2 reads FQNEAQ (reference sequence). V was clipped by 6 bases and J by 2 bases, with 10 bases between them. The CDR3 loop is CASREDLNYGYTF. CDR3 DNA sequence: TGTGCCAGCAGAGAGGACCTGAACTATGGCTACACCTTC.

This clonotype was counted many times. The rearrangement uses TRBV11-2 and TRBJ2-5; D unclear. CDR3 size: 13 residues. Germline V gene data show CDR1 as SGHAT and CDR2 as FQNNGV. V was pared by 5 bases and J by 0 bases, with 7 bases between. DNA of the CDR3: TGTGCCAGCAGCACCGACAACCAAGAGACCCAGTACTTC. Its protein product is CASSTDNQETQYF.

This clonotype was detected only a few times. The V gene is TRBV7-9, the J gene TRBJ2-5, with 8 bases that match TRBD1. This CDR3 has 17 amino acids. CDR1 is SEHNR and CDR2 is FQNEAQ in the germline V gene (reference sequence). V shed 4 bases and J 4 bases; nucleotides not matched to a gene: 14. This CDR3 reads CASSWTRQGPSGETQYF. The CDR3 coding sequence is TGTGCCAGCAGCTGGACCCGACAGGGGCCGAGTGGAGAGACCCAGTACTTC.

The CDR3 is CASSPPGVGGAPEEETQYF. The CDR3 DNA sequence: TGTGCCAGCTCACCACCCGGGGTAGGGGGCGCCCCCGAGGAGGAGACCCAGTACTTC. The chain couples TRBV18 to TRBJ2-5; 7 bases are a match to TRBD1. CDR3 length equals 19 residues. The V gene's germline CDR1 is KGHSH and CDR2 LQKENI. The V segment lost 0 bases and the J segment 5 bases; nucleotides outside the gene matches: 18.

The sample holds a few counts of this clonotype. The V gene is TRBV5-1, the J gene TRBJ2-1; 9 bases line up with TRBD1. CDR1 is SGHRS, CDR2 YFSETQ, per germline. The CDR3 has 15 amino acids. Losses at the gene ends were 3 bases for V and 8 bases for J; bases not matched to a gene: 9. The CDR3, as DNA: TGCGCCAGCAGCTCGGGACAGGGTGGGGTGGATGAGCAGTTCTTC. Translated: CASSSGQGGVDEQFF.

This clonotype was seen a handful of times. The rearrangement links TRBV12-3 or TRBV12-4 to TRBJ1-2; 8 bases map to TRBD1. CDR3 length: 15 residues. The J segment lost 4 bases and the V segment lost 2 bases, leaving 6 bases of the junction unmatched. CDR3 protein: CASSLQGAPRYGYTF. In DNA form, the CDR3 reads TGTGCCAGCAGTTTACAGGGGGCGCCTCGCTATGGCTACACCTTC.

This rearrangement joins TRBV11-3 to TRBJ2-2; perhaps TRBD1 as D (6 bases). Germline assignment: CDR1 SGHNT and CDR2 YENEEA. This CDR3 region has 17 residues. V lost 4 bases, J lost 0 bases, and 15 bases lay in between. The CDR3 here is CASSSSTGNPNTGELFF. CDR3 nucleotides: TGTGCCAGCAGCTCCTCCACAGGGAACCCGAACACCGGGGAGCTGTTTTTT.